Listed below are T cell receptor beta chains from one sample, sequenced in a study of cytomegalovirus exposure and HLA in healthy donors. Profiling relied on immunoSEQ multiplex PCR, and the TCRdb table lists in-frame clones only, not all of them. Of around 170,000 clones in the sample, approximately 90% were seen once. Sequencing used PBMCs. All receptors derive from a man aged 18 to 29 in good health and CMV-seronegative. CDR3s include the opening cysteine and the closing phenylalanine or tryptophan. Fields, in order: D gene, J gene, V gene, clone size, CDR3 length, CDR3 protein, CDR3 DNA. The D gene is left open where the match is weak. Clone size, where shown, is once, few, many, or a class for clones that have expanded.

D gene: .
J gene: TRBJ2-5
V gene: TRBV19
clone size: .
CDR3 length: 13
CDR3 protein: CASSDQGQETQYF
CDR3 DNA: TGTGCCAGTTCGGATCAGGGCCAAGAGACCCAGTACTTC

D gene: .
J gene: TRBJ2-3
V gene: TRBV2
clone size: .
CDR3 length: 14
CDR3 protein: CASSGTGRTDTQYF
CDR3 DNA: TGTGCCAGCAGTGGTACGGGAAGGACAGATACGCAGTATTTT

D gene: .
J gene: TRBJ2-4
V gene: TRBV7-9
clone size: .
CDR3 length: 16
CDR3 protein: CASSPAIGIAKNIQYF
CDR3 DNA: TGTGCCAGCAGCCCCGCCATCGGGATAGCCAAAAACATTCAGTACTTC

D gene: .
J gene: TRBJ1-2
V gene: TRBV28
clone size: .
CDR3 length: 13
CDR3 protein: CASSLEDHYGYTF
CDR3 DNA: TGTGCCAGCAGTTTGGAGGACCACTATGGCTACACCTTC

D gene: TRBD1
J gene: TRBJ1-4
V gene: TRBV30
clone size: .
CDR3 length: 17
CDR3 protein: CAWTSHPPGTGGEKLFF
CDR3 DNA: TGTGCCTGGACCTCACACCCCCCCGGGACAGGGGGTGAAAAACTGTTTTTT

D gene: .
J gene: TRBJ1-2
V gene: TRBV5-8
clone size: .
CDR3 length: 15
CDR3 protein: CASSLYGTVSYGYTF
CDR3 DNA: TGTGCCAGCAGCTTGTACGGCACAGTAAGCTATGGCTACACCTTC

D gene: TRBD1
J gene: TRBJ2-3
V gene: TRBV6-1
clone size: .
CDR3 length: 15
CDR3 protein: CASSEQGVRADTQYF
CDR3 DNA: TGTGCCAGCAGTGAACAGGGGGTAAGGGCAGATACGCAGTATTTT

D gene: .
J gene: TRBJ2-1
V gene: TRBV10-1
clone size: .
CDR3 length: 15
CDR3 protein: CASSGAPDSYNEQFF
CDR3 DNA: TGCGCCAGCAGTGGGGCACCCGACTCCTACAATGAGCAGTTCTTC

D gene: TRBD1
J gene: TRBJ2-3
V gene: TRBV5-1
clone size: .
CDR3 length: 18
CDR3 protein: CASSLTSNPGQGSDTQYF
CDR3 DNA: TGCGCCAGCAGCTTGACGAGCAACCCGGGACAGGGGTCAGATACGCAGTATTTT

D gene: TRBD1
J gene: TRBJ1-5
V gene: TRBV30
clone size: .
CDR3 length: 19
CDR3 protein: CAWSVPVGRGQGADQPQHF
CDR3 DNA: TGTGCCTGGAGTGTACCCGTCGGACGGGGACAGGGGGCGGATCAGCCCCAGCATTTT

D gene: TRBD1
J gene: TRBJ2-5
V gene: TRBV5-5
clone size: .
CDR3 length: 14
CDR3 protein: CASSDRGREETQYF
CDR3 DNA: TGTGCCAGCTCGGACAGGGGGCGCGAGGAGACCCAGTACTTC

D gene: .
J gene: TRBJ2-3
V gene: TRBV7-6
clone size: .
CDR3 length: 15
CDR3 protein: CASSFAGSGTDTQYF
CDR3 DNA: TGTGCCAGCAGCTTTGCCGGTAGCGGCACAGATACGCAGTATTTT

D gene: .
J gene: TRBJ2-1
V gene: TRBV6-6
clone size: .
CDR3 length: 14
CDR3 protein: CASSLGGSYNEQFF
CDR3 DNA: TGTGCCAGCAGTTTGGGGGGCTCCTACAATGAGCAGTTCTTC

D gene: TRBD1
J gene: TRBJ2-5
V gene: TRBV2
clone size: .
CDR3 length: 15
CDR3 protein: CASSRDRNVRETQYF
CDR3 DNA: TGTGCCAGCAGTAGGGACAGGAATGTTCGGGAGACCCAGTACTTC

D gene: .
J gene: TRBJ1-2
V gene: TRBV4-2
clone size: .
CDR3 length: 11
CDR3 protein: CASSQERAYTF
CDR3 DNA: TGTGCCAGCAGCCAAGAGAGAGCCTACACCTTC

D gene: TRBD1
J gene: TRBJ2-5
V gene: TRBV15
clone size: .
CDR3 length: 16
CDR3 protein: CATSLPTGDTQETQYF
CDR3 DNA: TGTGCCACCAGCCTTCCCACAGGGGACACCCAAGAGACCCAGTACTTC

D gene: TRBD1
J gene: TRBJ2-4
V gene: TRBV27
clone size: .
CDR3 length: 18
CDR3 protein: CASSSRTGVVLVKNIQYF
CDR3 DNA: TGTGCCAGCAGTTCTCGGACAGGTGTTGTTTTGGTCAAAAACATTCAGTACTTC

D gene: .
J gene: TRBJ2-1
V gene: TRBV6-4
clone size: .
CDR3 length: 13
CDR3 protein: CASSFTPINEQFF
CDR3 DNA: TGTGCCAGCAGCTTTACTCCCATCAATGAGCAGTTCTTC

D gene: .
J gene: TRBJ2-7
V gene: TRBV6-6
clone size: .
CDR3 length: 12
CDR3 protein: CASSFRGGEQYF
CDR3 DNA: TGTGCCAGCAGTTTTCGGGGTGGCGAGCAGTACTTC

D gene: TRBD1
J gene: TRBJ2-7
V gene: TRBV28
clone size: .
CDR3 length: 13
CDR3 protein: CASSLSGGHEQYF
CDR3 DNA: TGTGCCAGCAGTTTATCAGGGGGCCACGAGCAGTACTTC

D gene: .
J gene: TRBJ2-3
V gene: TRBV5-6
clone size: .
CDR3 length: 12
CDR3 protein: CASSLQSGTQYF
CDR3 DNA: TGTGCCAGCAGCTTGCAAAGCGGAACGCAGTATTTT

D gene: TRBD1
J gene: TRBJ1-2
V gene: TRBV29-1
clone size: .
CDR3 length: 13
CDR3 protein: CSVGDSLNYGYTF
CDR3 DNA: TGCAGCGTTGGGGACAGCCTTAACTATGGCTACACCTTC

D gene: .
J gene: TRBJ2-3
V gene: TRBV4-1
clone size: once
CDR3 length: 12
CDR3 protein: CASSHPQDTQYF
CDR3 DNA: TGCGCCAGCAGCCACCCCCAGGATACGCAGTATTTT

D gene: TRBD1
J gene: TRBJ1-2
V gene: TRBV7-6
clone size: .
CDR3 length: 15
CDR3 protein: CASSLGDRADYGYTF
CDR3 DNA: TGTGCCAGCAGCTTGGGGGACAGGGCGGACTATGGCTACACCTTC

D gene: TRBD2
J gene: TRBJ2-3
V gene: TRBV18
clone size: .
CDR3 length: 19
CDR3 protein: CASSSQPGLAGARTDTQYF
CDR3 DNA: TGTGCCAGCTCATCACAACCGGGACTAGCGGGGGCTCGCACAGATACGCAGTATTTT

D gene: TRBD1
J gene: TRBJ1-5
V gene: TRBV18
clone size: .
CDR3 length: 14
CDR3 protein: CASSPGTAITSQHF
CDR3 DNA: TGTGCCAGCTCACCTGGGACAGCCATCACCTCCCAGCATTTT

D gene: TRBD1
J gene: TRBJ1-2
V gene: TRBV7-9
clone size: .
CDR3 length: 13
CDR3 protein: CASARGEVYGYTF
CDR3 DNA: TGTGCCAGCGCCAGGGGGGAAGTCTATGGCTACACCTTC

D gene: TRBD1
J gene: TRBJ1-2
V gene: TRBV5-4
clone size: .
CDR3 length: 16
CDR3 protein: CASSLALAGGDYGYTF
CDR3 DNA: TGTGCCAGCAGCTTGGCCTTGGCAGGGGGCGACTATGGCTACACCTTC

D gene: TRBD1
J gene: TRBJ1-1
V gene: TRBV19
clone size: .
CDR3 length: 12
CDR3 protein: CATGTGGPEAFF
CDR3 DNA: TGTGCCACCGGGACAGGGGGGCCTGAAGCTTTCTTT

D gene: .
J gene: TRBJ2-5
V gene: TRBV15
clone size: .
CDR3 length: 15
CDR3 protein: CATSRAFDSQETQYF
CDR3 DNA: TGTGCCACCAGCAGGGCATTCGACAGTCAAGAGACCCAGTACTTC

D gene: .
J gene: TRBJ1-1
V gene: TRBV25-1
clone size: .
CDR3 length: 12
CDR3 protein: CASRRGNTEAFF
CDR3 DNA: TGTGCCAGCAGACGGGGGAACACTGAAGCTTTCTTT

D gene: .
J gene: TRBJ1-5
V gene: TRBV5-6
clone size: .
CDR3 length: 16
CDR3 protein: CASSLAGGYSNQPQHF
CDR3 DNA: TGTGCCAGCAGCTTGGCGGGGGGTTATAGCAATCAGCCCCAGCATTTT

D gene: .
J gene: TRBJ1-6
V gene: TRBV28
clone size: few
CDR3 length: 14
CDR3 protein: CASSLEGGGSPLHF
CDR3 DNA: TGTGCCAGCAGTTTAGAGGGCGGGGGTTCACCCCTCCACTTT

D gene: TRBD2
J gene: TRBJ2-1
V gene: TRBV6-5
clone size: .
CDR3 length: 15
CDR3 protein: CASTENLAGGRRQFF
CDR3 DNA: TGTGCCAGTACCGAAAACCTAGCGGGAGGCCGGAGGCAGTTCTTC

D gene: TRBD2
J gene: TRBJ2-7
V gene: TRBV28
clone size: .
CDR3 length: 15
CDR3 protein: CASSLVSGSQNEQYF
CDR3 DNA: TGTGCCAGCAGTTTAGTTAGCGGGAGCCAGAACGAGCAGTACTTC

D gene: TRBD1
J gene: TRBJ1-2
V gene: TRBV6-1
clone size: .
CDR3 length: 15
CDR3 protein: CASSGPGQGYYGYTF
CDR3 DNA: TGTGCCAGCAGTGGGCCGGGACAGGGCTACTATGGCTACACCTTC

D gene: .
J gene: TRBJ1-4
V gene: TRBV28
clone size: .
CDR3 length: 14
CDR3 protein: CASRPFTGNEKLFF
CDR3 DNA: TGTGCCAGCAGACCGTTCACAGGGAATGAAAAACTGTTTTTT

D gene: TRBD1
J gene: TRBJ1-2
V gene: TRBV19
clone size: .
CDR3 length: 15
CDR3 protein: CASNPDRVDGYGYTF
CDR3 DNA: TGTGCCAGTAACCCGGACAGGGTCGATGGCTATGGCTACACCTTC

D gene: TRBD1
J gene: TRBJ1-1
V gene: TRBV27
clone size: .
CDR3 length: 16
CDR3 protein: CASSIGQGASYTEAFF
CDR3 DNA: TGTGCCAGCAGTATAGGACAGGGGGCGAGTTACACTGAAGCTTTCTTT

D gene: .
J gene: TRBJ2-3
V gene: TRBV29-1
clone size: .
CDR3 length: 14
CDR3 protein: CSVEVLGAADTQYF
CDR3 DNA: TGCAGCGTTGAAGTCCTGGGGGCGGCAGATACGCAGTATTTT

D gene: TRBD2
J gene: TRBJ2-1
V gene: TRBV9
clone size: .
CDR3 length: 16
CDR3 protein: CASSPRGLASYNEQFF
CDR3 DNA: TGTGCCAGCAGCCCCCGGGGACTAGCCTCCTACAATGAGCAGTTCTTC

D gene: .
J gene: TRBJ2-1
V gene: TRBV14
clone size: once
CDR3 length: 12
CDR3 protein: CASSSSPVEQFF
CDR3 DNA: TGTGCCAGCAGCTCAAGTCCGGTTGAGCAGTTCTTC

D gene: .
J gene: TRBJ1-2
V gene: TRBV30
clone size: .
CDR3 length: 10
CDR3 protein: CAGHEYGYTF
CDR3 DNA: TGTGCGGGACACGAATATGGCTACACCTTC

D gene: .
J gene: TRBJ1-2
V gene: TRBV7-9
clone size: once
CDR3 length: 13
CDR3 protein: CASSLGAGYGYTF
CDR3 DNA: TGTGCCAGCAGCTTAGGGGCGGGATATGGCTACACCTTC

D gene: .
J gene: TRBJ2-1
V gene: TRBV5-1
clone size: .
CDR3 length: 16
CDR3 protein: CASTPFGPSSYNEQFF
CDR3 DNA: TGCGCCAGCACCCCTTTTGGGCCAAGCTCCTACAATGAGCAGTTCTTC

D gene: .
J gene: TRBJ1-6
V gene: TRBV2
clone size: .
CDR3 length: 14
CDR3 protein: CASSDGQGHSPLHF
CDR3 DNA: TGTGCCAGCAGTGATGGGCAGGGGCATTCACCCCTCCACTTT

D gene: TRBD2
J gene: TRBJ2-7
V gene: TRBV18
clone size: .
CDR3 length: 16
CDR3 protein: CASSPKVAGGGKEQYF
CDR3 DNA: TGTGCCAGCTCACCCAAAGTAGCGGGAGGTGGAAAGGAGCAGTACTTC

D gene: .
J gene: TRBJ2-1
V gene: TRBV6-1
clone size: .
CDR3 length: 14
CDR3 protein: CATLGYRAIGGQFF
CDR3 DNA: TGTGCCACCCTAGGGTACAGGGCAATTGGTGGGCAGTTCTTC

D gene: TRBD1
J gene: TRBJ2-3
V gene: TRBV5-1
clone size: .
CDR3 length: 13
CDR3 protein: CASRQGITDTQYF
CDR3 DNA: TGCGCCAGCCGACAGGGGATCACAGATACGCAGTATTTT

D gene: TRBD2
J gene: TRBJ2-1
V gene: TRBV5-1
clone size: once
CDR3 length: 17
CDR3 protein: CASSYRGTSGRAGEQFF
CDR3 DNA: TGCGCCAGCAGTTACCGTGGGACTAGCGGGAGGGCAGGTGAGCAGTTCTTC

D gene: .
J gene: TRBJ2-5
V gene: TRBV7-7
clone size: .
CDR3 length: 14
CDR3 protein: CASSLLRGGETQYF
CDR3 DNA: TGTGCTAGCAGCTTATTAAGAGGGGGAGAGACCCAGTACTTC

D gene: .
J gene: TRBJ2-3
V gene: TRBV13
clone size: .
CDR3 length: 14
CDR3 protein: CASGQGSYTDTQYF
CDR3 DNA: TGTGCCAGCGGGCAGGGATCATACACAGATACGCAGTATTTT

D gene: .
J gene: TRBJ2-3
V gene: TRBV2
clone size: .
CDR3 length: 16
CDR3 protein: CASRATGGWSTDTQYF
CDR3 DNA: TGTGCCAGCAGGGCTACGGGGGGCTGGAGCACAGATACGCAGTATTTT

D gene: .
J gene: TRBJ1-1
V gene: TRBV5-6
clone size: few
CDR3 length: 15
CDR3 protein: CASSFRKGLKTEAFF
CDR3 DNA: TGTGCCAGCAGCTTTAGGAAGGGGCTGAAGACTGAAGCTTTCTTT

D gene: TRBD1
J gene: TRBJ1-3
V gene: TRBV5-1
clone size: .
CDR3 length: 16
CDR3 protein: CASSLVGQGAGNTIYF
CDR3 DNA: TGCGCCAGCAGCTTGGTGGGACAGGGGGCTGGAAACACCATATATTTT